This TCR beta chain was sequenced in a study of metastatic and nonmetastatic thyroid tumors. Patients were all untreated before their thyroid surgery. In this sample, this clone turned up many times. Using MiXCR, TCRdb reanalyzed the PCR reads. The sample has roughly 42,000 clones; approximately 17% are singletons. This receptor was obtained from a female donor with papillary thyroid cancer or a benign thyroid nodule (not recorded which). Some clones in this sample may be carry-over from other donors' samples. Sequenced material: tumor tissue.

As DNA, the CDR3 is TGTGCCAGCAGCCCTCGAGCGCGGGGACTCACAGATACGCAGTATTTT. Amino acids: CASSPRARGLTDTQYF. J is TRBJ2-3 and V is TRBV7-3, with D perhaps TRBD2 (6 bases). Germline V gene lookup returns CDR1 SGHTA and CDR2 FQGTGA. The germline V and J ends were trimmed by 5 bases and 2 bases, with 17 bases remaining between them. The CDR3 length is 16 residues.